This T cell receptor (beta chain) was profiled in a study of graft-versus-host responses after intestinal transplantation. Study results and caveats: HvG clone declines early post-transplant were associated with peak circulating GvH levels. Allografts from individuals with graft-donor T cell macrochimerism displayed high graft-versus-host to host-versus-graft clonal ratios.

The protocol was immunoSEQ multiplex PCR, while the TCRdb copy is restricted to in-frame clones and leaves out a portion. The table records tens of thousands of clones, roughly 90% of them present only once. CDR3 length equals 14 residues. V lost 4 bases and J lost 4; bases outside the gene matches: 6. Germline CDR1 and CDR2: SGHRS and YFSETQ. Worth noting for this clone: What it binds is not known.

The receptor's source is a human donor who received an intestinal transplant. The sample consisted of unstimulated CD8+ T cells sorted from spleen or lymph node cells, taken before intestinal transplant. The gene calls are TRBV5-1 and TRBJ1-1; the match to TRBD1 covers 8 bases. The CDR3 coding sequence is TGCGCCAGCAGCCCAGGGGGCGCCTTCACTGAAGCTTTCTTT. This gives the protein CASSPGGAFTEAFF.